This TCR beta chain was recorded in a study of T-cell reconstitution after alpha-beta-depleted transplantation in children. During its preparation, the TCRbeta library received unique molecular identifiers. TCRdb re-called the PCR reads through MiXCR, storing one row per CDR3 protein. The profile shows some 490,000 distinct CDR3 sequences, around 12% of them singletons. This CDR3 contains 13 residues. The germline V gene has CDR1 LNHDA and CDR2 SQIVND (reference sequence). Trimming left V 3 bases short and J 3 bases short, with 6 bases between. This clonotype was counted a few times. The sequencing here drew on PBMCs from the stem cell graft donor, taken from the stem cell graft. The rearrangement joins TRBV19 to TRBJ1-3; D remains unclear. The origin of this receptor is a human donor who donated a stem cell graft to a child with combined immunodeficiency. The CDR3: CASSMADGNTIYF. CDR3 in DNA: TGTGCCAGTAGTATGGCGGATGGAAACACCATATATTTT.